These T cell receptor beta chains were read from a single sample in a study of radiation and T cells in renal cell carcinoma. Data came from immunoSEQ multiplex PCR; TCRdb stores just in-frame clones and leaves some out. The sample carries about 140,000 clones, around 78% recorded once. Sequencing was performed on blood, taken from a patient whose treatment included radiotherapy and nephrectomy. The source is a woman aged 45-59 years with renal cell carcinoma. Each CDR3 is given with its conserved first and last residue. D genes are given only for firm matches. The size field is filled for only some rows; it gives once, few, many or a size class.

d_call,v_call,j_call,clone_size,cdr3_aa,cdr3_nt
NA,TRBV30,TRBJ1-1,NA,CAWRAVYTEAFF,TGTGCCTGGAGGGCCGTCTATACTGAAGCTTTCTTT
TRBD1,TRBV2,TRBJ1-5,NA,CASTDGTGISQPQHF,TGTGCCAGCACCGACGGGACAGGGATAAGTCAGCCCCAGCATTTT
TRBD1,TRBV30,TRBJ1-2,NA,CAWRRVRGSFGYTF,TGTGCCTGGAGACGTGTCAGGGGGAGTTTTGGCTACACCTTC
TRBD1,TRBV7-2,TRBJ2-2,NA,CASSLQDRATGELFF,TGTGCCAGCAGCTTACAGGACAGGGCCACCGGGGAGCTGTTTTTT
NA,TRBV7-6,TRBJ2-5,NA,CASNSGPGGTQYF,TGTGCCAGCAACTCTGGGCCAGGAGGGACCCAGTACTTC
NA,TRBV5-6,TRBJ2-5,NA,CASSLWGARGTQYF,TGTGCCAGCAGCTTGTGGGGGGCGCGGGGGACCCAGTACTTC
TRBD2,TRBV15,TRBJ2-7,NA,CATSRGLAGGPGEQYF,TGTGCCACCAGCAGAGGGCTAGCGGGAGGGCCAGGGGAGCAGTACTTC
TRBD1,TRBV5-4,TRBJ1-1,NA,CASSQRQGTGTEAFF,TGTGCCAGCAGCCAAAGACAGGGTACGGGCACTGAAGCTTTCTTT
NA,TRBV4-3,TRBJ1-5,NA,CASSQSQGNQPQHF,TGCGCCAGCAGCCAATCCCAGGGGAATCAGCCCCAGCATTTT
NA,TRBV10-3,TRBJ1-2,once,CAISESRGKANYGYTF,TGTGCCATCAGTGAGTCTCGGGGGAAAGCTAACTATGGCTACACCTTC
NA,TRBV30,TRBJ1-1,NA,CACSWGGHGTEAFF,TGTGCCTGTAGTTGGGGGGGGCATGGAACTGAAGCTTTCTTT
NA,TRBV2,TRBJ2-7,NA,CASRPTRGGGEQYF,TGTGCCAGCAGACCCACTAGAGGGGGAGGCGAGCAGTACTTC
NA,TRBV19,TRBJ1-6,once,CASSTQGKHSPLHF,TGTGCCAGCTCAACCCAGGGGAAGCATTCACCCCTCCACTTT
TRBD1,TRBV5-1,TRBJ1-2,NA,CASSVGQGAYYGYTF,TGCGCCAGCAGCGTGGGACAGGGGGCATACTATGGCTACACCTTC
TRBD1,TRBV18,TRBJ2-7,NA,CASSPRQGPSYEQYF,TGTGCCAGCTCCCCACGACAGGGCCCCTCCTACGAGCAGTACTTC
TRBD1,TRBV7-9,TRBJ1-2,NA,CASSFNNGQAYGYTF,TGTGCCAGCAGCTTCAACAACGGACAGGCCTATGGCTACACCTTC
TRBD1,TRBV9,TRBJ2-5,NA,CASSVALSTGFGETQYF,TGTGCCAGCAGCGTAGCCCTCTCGACAGGGTTTGGAGAGACCCAGTACTTC
TRBD1,TRBV5-4,TRBJ2-5,NA,CASSSPTGEETQYF,TGTGCCAGCAGCTCACCCACAGGGGAAGAGACCCAGTACTTC
NA,TRBV7-8,TRBJ1-5,once,CASSPEEYSNQPQHF,TGTGCCAGCAGCCCAGAGGAGTATAGCAATCAGCCCCAGCATTTT
TRBD2,TRBV9,TRBJ2-1,NA,CASSVGTSSDEQFF,TGTGCCAGCAGCGTCGGGACTAGTAGCGATGAGCAGTTCTTC
TRBD2,TRBV15,TRBJ2-7,NA,CATSRDRLAGEQYF,TGTGCCACCAGCAGAGATCGGTTAGCGGGGGAGCAGTACTTC
NA,TRBV7-2,TRBJ2-5,NA,CASSLELGARETQYF,TGTGCCAGCAGCTTAGAGTTGGGGGCTCGGGAGACCCAGTACTTC
NA,TRBV6-1,TRBJ1-4,NA,CASSLANEEKLFF,TGTGCCAGCAGCCTGGCGAACGAAGAAAAACTGTTTTTT
TRBD2,TRBV7-9,TRBJ2-1,NA,CASSAKAGFYNEQFF,TGTGCCAGCAGCGCCAAAGCGGGGTTCTACAATGAGCAGTTCTTC
NA,TRBV18,TRBJ1-6,NA,CASSPREDNSPLHF,TGTGCCAGCTCACCACGAGAGGATAATTCACCCCTCCACTTT
NA,TRBV9,TRBJ2-3,NA,CASSVVGTDTQYF,TGTGCCAGCAGCGTAGTGGGCACAGATACGCAGTATTTT
TRBD1,TRBV29-1,TRBJ2-1,NA,CSVDRAGVNEQFF,TGCAGCGTCGACAGGGCAGGGGTGAATGAGCAGTTCTTC
NA,TRBV2,TRBJ1-6,NA,CASRRGGDNSPLHF,TGTGCCAGCAGGAGGGGTGGGGATAATTCACCCCTCCACTTT
NA,TRBV18,TRBJ1-5,NA,CASSPPMSGLRHPNQPQHF,TGTGCCAGCTCACCACCGATGAGTGGGCTGAGACACCCTAATCAGCCCCAGCATTTT
NA,TRBV6-5,TRBJ2-3,NA,CASSYSRATDTQYF,TGTGCCAGCAGTTACTCACGGGCCACAGATACGCAGTATTTT
NA,TRBV6-5,TRBJ1-2,NA,CASSLSGHGYTF,TGTGCCAGCAGTTTGTCAGGGCATGGCTACACCTTC
TRBD2,TRBV5-1,TRBJ2-7,NA,CASNPGGDEQYF,TGCGCCAGCAACCCGGGAGGGGATGAGCAGTACTTC
TRBD1,TRBV15,TRBJ2-7,NA,CATSGDRGAYEQYF,TGTGCCACCAGCGGAGACAGGGGCGCCTACGAGCAGTACTTC
TRBD1,TRBV5-1,TRBJ2-7,NA,CASSLEGTGEYEQYF,TGCGCCAGCAGCTTGGAGGGGACAGGGGAATACGAGCAGTACTTC
NA,TRBV4-3,TRBJ2-7,once,CASSQGISYEQYF,TGCGCCAGCAGCCAAGGCATAAGCTACGAGCAGTACTTC
NA,TRBV6-1,TRBJ2-2,NA,CASSDRETGELFF,TGTGCCAGCAGTGACAGGGAAACCGGGGAGCTGTTTTTT
NA,TRBV30,TRBJ1-1,few,CAWSSQKNTEAFF,TGTGCCTGGTCCTCGCAGAAGAACACTGAAGCTTTCTTT
NA,TRBV6-6,TRBJ1-1,NA,CASRPGGGLGTEAFF,TGTGCCAGCAGGCCCGGGGGGGGGCTGGGCACTGAAGCTTTCTTT
NA,TRBV25-1,TRBJ2-7,NA,CASSLPGMNYEQYF,TGTGCCAGCAGTTTGCCAGGCATGAACTACGAGCAGTACTTC
TRBD1,TRBV6-5,TRBJ1-1,NA,CASHPNYRGPGEAFF,TGTGCCAGCCATCCCAACTACAGGGGCCCGGGAGAAGCTTTCTTT
TRBD2,TRBV4-1,TRBJ2-7,NA,CASSQETGTRGEQYF,TGCGCCAGCAGCCAGGAAACCGGGACTAGAGGCGAGCAGTACTTC
TRBD2,TRBV5-1,TRBJ2-1,NA,CASSLGGSGAINEQFF,TGCGCCAGCAGCTTGGGAGGGAGCGGGGCGATCAATGAGCAGTTCTTC
NA,TRBV7-2,TRBJ1-2,NA,CASSLGLTGGYTF,TGTGCCAGCAGCTTAGGCCTAACAGGTGGCTACACCTTC
NA,TRBV2,TRBJ1-6,NA,CASSEVRGFYNSPLHF,TGTGCCAGCAGTGAAGTTAGGGGATTCTATAATTCACCCCTCCACTTT